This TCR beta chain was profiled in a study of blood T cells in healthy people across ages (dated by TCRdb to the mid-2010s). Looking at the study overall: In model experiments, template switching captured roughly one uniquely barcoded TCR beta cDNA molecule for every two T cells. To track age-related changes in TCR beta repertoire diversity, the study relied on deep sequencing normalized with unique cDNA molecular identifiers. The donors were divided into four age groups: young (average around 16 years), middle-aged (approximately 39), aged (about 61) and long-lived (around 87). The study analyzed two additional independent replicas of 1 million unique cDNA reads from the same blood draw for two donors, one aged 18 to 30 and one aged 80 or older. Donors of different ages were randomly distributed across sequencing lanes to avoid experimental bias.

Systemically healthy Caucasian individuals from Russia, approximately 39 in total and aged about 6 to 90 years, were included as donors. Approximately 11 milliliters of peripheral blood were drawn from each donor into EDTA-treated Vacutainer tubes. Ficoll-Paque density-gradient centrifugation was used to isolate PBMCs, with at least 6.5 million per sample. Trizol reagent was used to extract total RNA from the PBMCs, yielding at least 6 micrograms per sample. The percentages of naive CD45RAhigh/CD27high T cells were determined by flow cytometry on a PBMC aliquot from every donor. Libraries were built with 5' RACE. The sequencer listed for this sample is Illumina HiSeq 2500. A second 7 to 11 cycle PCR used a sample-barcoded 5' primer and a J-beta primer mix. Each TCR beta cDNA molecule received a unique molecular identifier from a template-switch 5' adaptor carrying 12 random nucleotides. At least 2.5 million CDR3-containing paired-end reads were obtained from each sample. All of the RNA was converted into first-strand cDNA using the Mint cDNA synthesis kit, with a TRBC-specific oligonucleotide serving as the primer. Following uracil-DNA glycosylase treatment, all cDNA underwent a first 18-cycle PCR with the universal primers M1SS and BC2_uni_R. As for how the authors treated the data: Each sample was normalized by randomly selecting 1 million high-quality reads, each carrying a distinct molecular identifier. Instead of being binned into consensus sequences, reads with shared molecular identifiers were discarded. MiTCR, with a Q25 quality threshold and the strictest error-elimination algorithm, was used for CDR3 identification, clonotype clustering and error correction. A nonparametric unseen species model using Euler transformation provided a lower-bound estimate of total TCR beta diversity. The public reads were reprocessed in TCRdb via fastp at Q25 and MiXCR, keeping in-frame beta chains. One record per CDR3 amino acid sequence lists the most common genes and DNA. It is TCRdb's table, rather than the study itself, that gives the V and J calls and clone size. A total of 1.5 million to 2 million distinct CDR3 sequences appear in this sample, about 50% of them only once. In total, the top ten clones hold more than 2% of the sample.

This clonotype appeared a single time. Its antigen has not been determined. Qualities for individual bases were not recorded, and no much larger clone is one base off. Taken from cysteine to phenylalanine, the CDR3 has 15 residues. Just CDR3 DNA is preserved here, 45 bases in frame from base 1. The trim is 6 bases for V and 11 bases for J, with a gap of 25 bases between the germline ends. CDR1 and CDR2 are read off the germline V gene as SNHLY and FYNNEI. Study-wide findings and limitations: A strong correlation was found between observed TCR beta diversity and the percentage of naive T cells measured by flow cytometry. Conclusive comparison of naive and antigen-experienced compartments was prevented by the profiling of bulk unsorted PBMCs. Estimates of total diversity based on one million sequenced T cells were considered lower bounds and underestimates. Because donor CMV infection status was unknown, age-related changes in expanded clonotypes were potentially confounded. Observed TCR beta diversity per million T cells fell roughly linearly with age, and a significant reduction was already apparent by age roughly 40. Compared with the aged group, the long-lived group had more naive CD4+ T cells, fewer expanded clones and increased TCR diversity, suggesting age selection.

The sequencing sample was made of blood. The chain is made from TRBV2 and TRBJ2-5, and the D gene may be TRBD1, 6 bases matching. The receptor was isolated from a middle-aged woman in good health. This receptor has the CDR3 CASRKRQDRYNEQYF. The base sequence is TGTGCCAGCAGGAAGCGGCAGGACAGATACAATGAGCAGTACTTC.